The rows below give T cell receptor beta chains drawn from one sample of a study of OX40 agonist ivuxolimab in advanced cancers. Sequencing used immunoSEQ multiplex PCR; TCRdb keeps in-frame clones, though not all of them. The profile shows about 52,000 clones, about 93% of them singletons. The specimen was CD4+ or CD8+ T cells sorted from blood, collected in a trial of the OX40 agonist ivuxolimab. The receptor set was obtained from an adult with an advanced solid tumor such as melanoma, head and neck, liver or kidney cancer. The CDR3 runs from the conserved cysteine through the conserved F or W. A D gene is named only where the DNA matches it firmly. Clone size is stated in some rows and not others, as once, few, many or a class when expanded.

D	J	size	V	DNA	CDR3
-	TRBJ1-2	-	TRBV7-9	TGTGCCAGCAGCTCTGTAAGGGGGGAGTATGGCTACACCTTC	CASSSVRGEYGYTF
TRBD1	TRBJ2-4	-	TRBV2	TGTGCCAGCAAGGACAGGGGGGCCAAAAACATTCAGTACTTC	CASKDRGAKNIQYF
TRBD2	TRBJ2-7	-	TRBV13	TGTGCCAGCAGCTTAGCCCTAGCGGGGGCCTACGAGCAGTACTTC	CASSLALAGAYEQYF
-	TRBJ1-2	-	TRBV6-5	TGTGCCACCCAACACCTTCCGGACTATGGCTACACCTTC	CATQHLPDYGYTF
-	TRBJ1-2	-	TRBV5-6	TGTGCCAGCAGCTTAGGGACCAATAACTATGGCTACACCTTC	CASSLGTNNYGYTF
-	TRBJ2-7	once	TRBV9	TGTGCCAGCAGCGTAGTCGGGGTAGGGGAGCAGTACTTC	CASSVVGVGEQYF
TRBD1	TRBJ2-7	-	TRBV11-2	TGTGCCAGCAGCTTGGGGACAGCTTCCGAGCAGTACTTC	CASSLGTASEQYF
-	TRBJ1-3	-	TRBV5-5	TGTGCCAGCAGCCACGTCACCCGATCAGGAAACACCATATATTTT	CASSHVTRSGNTIYF
TRBD2	TRBJ2-7	-	TRBV9	TGTGCCAGCAGCCCCTCGACTAGCGGGTTCTACGAGCAGTACTTC	CASSPSTSGFYEQYF
-	TRBJ1-6	-	TRBV30	TGTGCCTGGAGTGAGGATAATTCACCCCTCCACTTT	CAWSEDNSPLHF
-	TRBJ2-7	-	TRBV27	TGTGCCAGCACAGGGACGGACTACGAGCAGTACTTC	CASTGTDYEQYF